This T cell receptor beta chain was observed in a study of T-cell reconstitution after alpha-beta-depleted transplantation in children (TCRdb year 2016). The study in broad terms: T-cell immune reconstitution after TCRalphabeta/CD19-depleted allogeneic hematopoietic cell transplantation in children was quantitatively tracked in the study by means of TCR repertoire profiling.

Trimming leaves V shorter by 2 bases and J shorter by 4 bases, with the junction holding 7 bases beyond the gene matches. The CDR3, from cysteine to phenylalanine, totals 16 residues. Just CDR3 DNA is preserved here, 48 bases in frame from base 1. Sequences LGHNA (CDR1) and YSLEER (CDR2) are obtained from the germline V gene. This clonotype showed up just a few times. Its antigen has not been determined. No per-base quality is available; no much larger clone lies one base away. The full study reports these points: Apparently early alphabetaT-cell count recovery about two months after transplant reportedly relied on only several hundred rapidly expanded clones derived from non-depleted graft cells. In some patients, the high TCRbeta diversity seen at day 60 was put down to recipient T cells and intrathymic progenitors that had survived conditioning. The frequencies of hyperexpanded clones fell over the following months, and after one year, T-cell counts and TCRbeta diversity were mostly attributed to newly produced T cells.

The protocol used for the library was PCR. The sequencing machine was an Illumina HiSeq 2500. TCR libraries were prepared with molecular barcoding, using unique molecular identifiers to normalize TCRbeta repertoire quantification. TCRdb trimmed the raw reads at Q25, called clones with MiXCR and kept productive beta chains. Rows merge per CDR3 protein into single entries with the most common DNA and genes. Across this sample there are about 200,000 distinct CDR3 sequences, with roughly a sixth seen only once. Around 44% of the sample is in the top ten clones. The treatment or condition label here, explained by the study, means: allogeneic hematopoietic cell transplantation with graft depleted of TCRalphabeta T cells and CD19 B cells. The transplant recipients were children given TCRalphabeta/CD19-depleted allogeneic hematopoietic cell grafts.

The TCR comes from a male patient between 2 and 15 years old who had a stem cell transplant for acute lymphoblastic leukemia, so the T cells may come from the graft donor. The chain uses TRBV4-3 and TRBJ2-2, and 7 bases in between align with TRBD1. The starting material was PBMCs, mostly from graft donor cells, obtained 360 days after TCRalphabeta/CD19-depleted stem cell transplant. The CDR3: CASSQRGPRGTGELFF. The bases read TGCGCCAGCAGCCAAAGGGGGCCCCGGGGCACCGGGGAGCTGTTTTTT.